The present T cell receptor beta chain was sequenced within a study of post-analysis software for immune sequencing data. Study-wide results and caveats: In patients, TRBV5-6, TRBV5-1 and TRBV20-1 belonged to five TRBV segments found more frequently than in controls.

As regards this clonotype: The antigen is undetermined.

Included in the TCR beta cDNA libraries were unique molecular identifiers. In TCRdb, the PCR reads were re-called with MiXCR into one record per CDR3 protein. In the table there are hundreds of thousands of distinct CDR3 sequences, over 45% of which are singletons. There are 14 residues in the CDR3. Germline assignment: CDR1 SEHNR and CDR2 FQNEAQ (reference sequence). V lost 0 bases and J 0 bases, leaving 5 bases between the germline ends. The specimen was blood. This rearrangement joins TRBV7-9 to TRBJ2-5; D not certain. This clonotype was obtained from a girl aged 2 to 10 with multiple sclerosis. The CDR3 here is CASSLAAYQETQYF. The DNA of the CDR3 is TGTGCCAGCAGCTTAGCCGCCTACCAAGAGACCCAGTACTTC.